This T cell receptor beta chain originates from a study of cytomegalovirus exposure and HLA in healthy donors. The PCR contained 60 Vbeta and 13 Jbeta primers. TCRdb keeps only in-frame clones here, not all; method: immunoSEQ multiplex PCR. The sample comprises 100,000 to 150,000 clones, 15% to 20% of which are singletons, and approximately 2.6% rests with the top ten. Germline CDR1 reads SGHRS; CDR2 reads YFSETQ. Between the trimmed V and J ends, which lost 0 bases and 1 base, there was a span of 14 bases. The CDR3 sequence is 17 residues long. Donors had nominal health at sampling but likely had unrecorded immune exposures.

The sequenced sample consisted of PBMCs. The chain is built from TRBV5-1 and TRBJ1-3; a possible D gene is TRBD1 (5 bases). This TCR was sampled from a female donor in good health and CMV-seropositive. In nucleotides, the CDR3 is TGCGCCAGCAGCTTGGACGGTCGGGGGTTGTCTGGAAACACCATATATTTT. This sequence encodes CASSLDGRGLSGNTIYF.